This T cell receptor (beta chain) emerged from a study of blood T cell repertoires in COVID-19. Sequenced by immunoSEQ multiplex PCR; TCRdb stores in-frame clones only, minus some. Here the sample spans under 250,000 clones, 81% being singletons. J was trimmed by 4 bases and V by 0 bases; bases with no gene match: 7. The CDR3 loop spans 17 amino acids. Germline values: CDR1 SGHVS, CDR2 FNYEAQ. The receptor's source is a woman of 80 years or more with acute or convalescent COVID-19. The specimen was peripheral blood. The chain employs TRBV7-6 and TRBJ1-1, with 11 bases matching TRBD1. Here the CDR3 DNA reads TGTGCCAGCAGCTTAGCTCACGGACAGGGGGCTGGCACTGAAGCTTTCTTT. Translated: CASSLAHGQGAGTEAFF.